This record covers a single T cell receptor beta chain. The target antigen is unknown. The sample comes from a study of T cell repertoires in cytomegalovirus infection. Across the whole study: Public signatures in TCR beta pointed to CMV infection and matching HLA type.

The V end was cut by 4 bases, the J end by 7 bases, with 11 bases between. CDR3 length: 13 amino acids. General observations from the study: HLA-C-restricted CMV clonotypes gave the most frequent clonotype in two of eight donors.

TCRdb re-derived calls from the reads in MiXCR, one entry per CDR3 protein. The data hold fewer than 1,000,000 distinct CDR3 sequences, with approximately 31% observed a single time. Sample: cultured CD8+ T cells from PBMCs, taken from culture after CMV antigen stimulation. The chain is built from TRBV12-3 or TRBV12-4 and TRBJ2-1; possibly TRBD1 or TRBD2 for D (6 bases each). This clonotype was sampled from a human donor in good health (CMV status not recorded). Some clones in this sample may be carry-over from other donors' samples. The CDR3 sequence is CASSWRGANEQFF. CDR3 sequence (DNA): TGTGCCAGCAGTTGGAGGGGGGCGAATGAGCAGTTCTTC.